This T cell receptor beta chain was sequenced during a study of blood T cell repertoires in COVID-19. Clones were read by immunoSEQ multiplex PCR, and TCRdb kept only the in-frame ones, dropping some. The sample has fewer than 70,000 clones; around 87% are singletons. Trimming left V 4 bases short and J 4 bases short, with 10 bases between. CDR1 and CDR2 from the germline V gene are ENHRY and SYGVKD. The CDR3 runs 13 residues. The TCR comes from a man aged 35 to 55 with COVID-19, enrolled during active disease. The material sequenced was peripheral blood. The V and J genes are TRBV10-3 and TRBJ1-1; D unresolved. CDR3 bases: TGTGCCATCAGTGGAACAGCGGGCACTGAAGCTTTCTTT. Its protein product is CAISGTAGTEAFF.